Presented here are 6 T cell receptor beta chains from one specimen sequenced in a study of identifying expanded T cells in peripheral blood. Sequencing was performed with immunoSEQ multiplex PCR; in TCRdb, only in-frame clones are kept and a portion is missing. Of some 95,000 clones detected, more than 75% appear once; the ten largest clones hold around 5.2%. The source material was blood. The receptors come from a person aged 18-70 years in good health.

This clone has just a few counts. CDR3: CASGGDRGRTEAFF. The CDR3 bases are TGTGCCAGCGGAGGGGACAGGGGACGTACTGAAGCTTTCTTT. This chain uses TRBV2 with TRBJ1-1, with 10 bases that match TRBD1. The CDR3 covers 14 residues. The germline gives CDR1 SNHLY, CDR2 FYNNEI. The trim removed 8 bases at V and 5 bases at J, leaving 8 bases unmatched.

In nucleotides, the CDR3 is TGTGCCAGCAGTCCTAGGACGGCCTACGAGCAGTACTTC. Its translation: CASSPRTAYEQYF. V usage is TRBV5-5 and J usage is TRBJ2-7; D gene unclear. The germline V gene has CDR1 SGHKS and CDR2 YYEKEE (reference sequence). The CDR3 contains 13 residues. V lost 5 bases to trimming and J lost 2 bases, with 11 bases between them.

This clone was counted once. This chain links TRBV5-1 with TRBJ2-1, with a weak D call TRBD2 (6 bases). Between the trimmed V and J ends, which lost 0 bases and 8 bases, there was a span of 15 bases. Germline V lookup: CDR1 SGHRS, CDR2 YFSETQ. The CDR3 is made up of 15 amino acids. The CDR3 DNA follows: TGCGCCAGCAGCTTGGGAGGCGGGGCGGGTGATGAGCAGTTCTTC. Translated, it gives CASSLGGGAGDEQFF. Drawing the rest from reference TRBV5-1 and TRBJ2-1, the complete variable domain is KAGVTQTPRYLIKTRGQQVTLSCSPISGHRSVSWYQQTPGQGLQFLFEYFSETQRNKGNFPGRFSGRQFSNSRSEMNVSTLELGDSALYLCASSLGGGAGDEQFFGPGTRLTVL.

This chain uses TRBV11-2 with TRBJ1-3; D not certain. V lost 3 bases and J lost 4, with 13 bases in between. CDR3 size: 15 residues. CDR1 SGHAT and CDR2 FQNNGV come from the germline V gene. The CDR3 nucleotides read TGTGCCAGCAGCTTGGATACAGCCAACGGAAACACCATATATTTT. Translated, it gives CASSLDTANGNTIYF.

This clone was observed once. The rearrangement joins TRBV5-1 to TRBJ2-5; no definite D call. V gave up 0 bases and J gave up 5 bases, with 8 bases separating them. The germline gives CDR1 SGHRS, CDR2 YFSETQ. CDR3 length: 13 amino acids. In nucleotides, the CDR3 is TGCGCCAGCAGCTTGGGCCTAGTGGAGACCCAGTACTTC. This translates into CASSLGLVETQYF.

This chain joins TRBV5-4 and TRBJ1-6, with 8 bases fitting TRBD1. Germline trimming cut 4 bases from V and 9 bases from J; bases unmatched to any gene: 12. In germline, CDR1 is SGHNT, CDR2 YYREEE (reference sequence). CDR3 length: 16 residues. CDR3 region: CASSTLRGQGSSPLHF. CDR3 DNA: TGTGCCAGCAGCACACTAAGAGGACAGGGAAGTTCACCCCTCCACTTT.